Only one count was recorded for the clone carrying this TCR beta chain. How the authors handled the data: Amplifying reference gene primers gave estimates of nucleated cell counts. Only in-frame clones appear in the TCRdb table, and some are missing; sequencing was by immunoSEQ multiplex PCR. V, J and clone size derive from that table, while D and trimming were established from the DNA sequence. This repertoire shows a few hundred thousand clones, roughly 85% found once; its top ten account for under 2.5%. Germline CDR1 is SNHLY and CDR2 is FYNNEI. V gave up 3 bases and J gave up 6 bases; unmatched junction bases: 4. This CDR3 comprises 13 residues. The data stem from a study of blood T cell repertoires in COVID-19. Study information: T cells, B-cell-depleted T cells, or PBMCs supplied cDNA or gDNA.

Participant-given clinical history determined each cohort assignment. Recovery among Cohort 3 donors was established by two negative PCRs, clearance, or symptom resolution. This TCR derives from a man under 40 who had recovered from COVID-19. The V and J genes are TRBV2 and TRBJ1-1; 7 bases fit TRBD1. Sequencing input: PBMCs or T cells enriched from blood (not recorded which). CDR3 sequence reads: CASSDGQGAEAFF. The CDR3 nucleotides are TGTGCCAGCAGTGACGGCCAGGGGGCTGAAGCTTTCTTT.